The clone carrying this T cell receptor beta chain has only a few counts. Its specificity is unknown. At one of its ends the junction is not consistent with the germline gene, which may arise from a read error. Per germline, CDR1 KGHDR and CDR2 SFDVKD. The CDR3 totals 14 residues. Authors of the study amplified TCR beta CDR3 regions from RNA transcripts. Primed by the HTBI set, a first-round RT-PCR was run on the TCR CDR3. TCRdb ran MiXCR on the multiplex PCR reads and lists one entry per CDR3 protein. The sample carries roughly 250,000 distinct CDR3 sequences, 14% to 15% recorded once. This record comes from a study of T cells in Graves' hyperthyroidism and ophthalmopathy. Regarding the study as a whole: Most expanded thyroid clonotypes above 0.001 also appeared in blood.

The study enrolled patients aged 18 to 65 with newly diagnosed hyperthyroidism of under 2 months' duration. Clinical symptoms, serum thyroxine and TRAb, thyroid ultrasound and orbital computed tomography together formed the diagnostic basis. The V call is TRBV24-1, the J call TRBJ2-1; D is ambiguous. The TCR was taken from a woman in her thirties or forties with Graves' hyperthyroidism that later progressed to Graves' ophthalmopathy. Material for sequencing was blood. CDR3 amino acids: CATNDGSTYNEQFF. The DNA of the CDR3 is TGTGCCACCAATGATGGTAGCACCTACAATGAGCAGTTCTTC.